These T cell receptor beta chains were read from a single sample in a study of shared clonotypes between healthy human individuals. The repertoire was sequenced with immunoSEQ multiplex PCR; TCRdb's copy has only in-frame clones and lacks some. Counted here are some 1,100,000 clones, around three quarters occurring once; the ten biggest clones make up more than 0.45%. Sequences were obtained from memory CD4+ T cells from PBMCs. These receptors all come from a young man in good health. Some clones in this sample may be carry-over from other donors' samples. The CDR3 runs from the conserved cysteine through the conserved F or W. A D gene is named only where the DNA matches it firmly. Clone size, where shown, is once, few, many, or a class for clones that have expanded.

D gene | clone size | J gene | V gene | CDR3 DNA | CDR3 protein
NA | NA | TRBJ1-2 | TRBV27 | TGTGCCAGCAGCCGACGCGCGACTAACTATGGCTACACCTTC | CASSRRATNYGYTF
NA | NA | TRBJ2-1 | TRBV6-5 | TGTGCCAGCAGTTACTTGGACTCATCACAGCAGTTCTTC | CASSYLDSSQQFF
TRBD1 | NA | TRBJ1-1 | TRBV7-8 | TGTGCCAGCAGCTTAGCCAGGGGGACCGAAGCTTTCTTT | CASSLARGTEAFF
NA | NA | TRBJ2-2 | TRBV5-1 | TGCGCCAGCAGCTTGATGGGCGCGGGCACCGGGGAGCTGTTTTTT | CASSLMGAGTGELFF
TRBD2 | NA | TRBJ2-7 | TRBV4-2 | TGTGCCAGCAGCTTATGGGTTAGCGGGAGGCCCTACGAGCAGTACTTC | CASSLWVSGRPYEQYF
TRBD1 | NA | TRBJ2-7 | TRBV7-9 | TGTGCCAGCAGCGCCGGGACAGGGGCTCCCGGGACAAATTCCTACGAGCAGTACTTC | CASSAGTGAPGTNSYEQYF
NA | NA | TRBJ1-2 | TRBV6-1 | TGTGCCAGCAGTAAGACAGACAACTATGGCTACACCTTC | CASSKTDNYGYTF
TRBD1 | NA | TRBJ2-3 | TRBV5-1 | TGCGCCAGCCAGAGGGGGCGAACAGATACGCAGTATTTT | CASQRGRTDTQYF
NA | few | TRBJ2-5 | TRBV4-2 | TGTGCCAGCAGCCAATCCAGGGGTGGGGAGACCCAGTACTTC | CASSQSRGGETQYF
TRBD2 | NA | TRBJ2-3 | TRBV11-2 | TGTGCCAGCAGCTTAGCTCGCGGGGGGGCGGGAACCACAGATACGCAGTATTTT | CASSLARGGAGTTDTQYF
TRBD2 | NA | TRBJ2-5 | TRBV14 | TGTGCCAGCAGCCCGCGGACTAGCGGCGCGAGAGAGACCCAGTACTTC | CASSPRTSGARETQYF
NA | NA | TRBJ1-5 | TRBV2 | TGTGCCAGCAGTGATCAGAGGGGCAATCAGCCCCAGCATTTT | CASSDQRGNQPQHF
TRBD1 | NA | TRBJ2-5 | TRBV10-2 | TGCGCCAGCAGCAAGAGACAGGGAAGTAAAGAGACCCAGTACTTC | CASSKRQGSKETQYF
TRBD1 | once | TRBJ2-7 | TRBV9 | TGTGCCAGCAGCGGATCGGGACAGGAGACCGAGCAGTACTTC | CASSGSGQETEQYF
NA | NA | TRBJ1-1 | TRBV5-6 | TGTGCCAGCAGCTTCCTCAGGGAGAGGAACACTGAAGCTTTCTTT | CASSFLRERNTEAFF
NA | once | TRBJ1-4 | TRBV27 | TGTGCCAGCAGTTCAGGGGTGGGTCCAACTAATGAAAAACTGTTTTTT | CASSSGVGPTNEKLFF
NA | NA | TRBJ1-2 | TRBV9 | TGTGCCAGCAGCGCGAACTATGGCTACACCTTC | CASSANYGYTF
NA | NA | TRBJ2-7 | TRBV9 | TGTGCCAGCAGCCGCGGACTATCCTACGAGCAGTACTTC | CASSRGLSYEQYF
NA | NA | TRBJ2-7 | TRBV29-1 | TGCAGCGTTACTCCAGGGGATAGGTCTCTCGAGCAGTACTTC | CSVTPGDRSLEQYF
NA | NA | TRBJ2-1 | TRBV25-1 | TGTGCCAGCAGTGACCCCTCCGGGGCGCCCCCTGAGCAGTTCTTC | CASSDPSGAPPEQFF
NA | once | TRBJ2-5 | TRBV10-3 | TGTGCCATCAGTGAGGGGAGGCGCGGGGAAGAGACCCAGTACTTC | CAISEGRRGEETQYF
TRBD1 | NA | TRBJ2-2 | TRBV6-1 | TGTGCCAGCAGTGGTGACAGGGGGTCGGCCACCGGGGAGCTGTTTTTT | CASSGDRGSATGELFF
TRBD1 | NA | TRBJ2-1 | TRBV6-6 | TGTGCCAGCAGTCCCGGGACAGGGGTCTACAATGAGCAGTTCTTC | CASSPGTGVYNEQFF
TRBD1 | once | TRBJ2-3 | TRBV5-1 | TGCGCCAGCAGCTTGCTCGGGACAGGGGAAACAGATACGCAGTATTTT | CASSLLGTGETDTQYF
NA | NA | TRBJ1-1 | TRBV21-1 | TGTGCCAGCAGCACTTCCTGGACAGGGACGAACACTGAAGCTTTCTTT | CASSTSWTGTNTEAFF
NA | NA | TRBJ1-5 | TRBV2 | TGTGCCGCCAGTGAGGGACAAGAACACCAGCCCCAGCATTTT | CAASEGQEHQPQHF
NA | NA | TRBJ2-1 | TRBV5-5 | TGTGCCAGCAGCCTCTACCCACAGGGAGGAACCTACAATGAGCAGTTCTTC | CASSLYPQGGTYNEQFF
NA | NA | TRBJ1-5 | TRBV7-2 | TGTGCCAGCAGCCCGGACGGAAACAATCAGCCCCAGCATTTT | CASSPDGNNQPQHF
TRBD1 | NA | TRBJ2-2 | TRBV11-3 | TGTGCCAGCAGTAAGCCGGGACAGGGCACCGGGGAGCTGTTTTTT | CASSKPGQGTGELFF
TRBD1 | NA | TRBJ1-2 | TRBV28 | TGTGCCAGCTGGAAGGACAGGAGTACTTGGAACTATGGCTACACCTTC | CASWKDRSTWNYGYTF
NA | NA | TRBJ1-5 | TRBV5-5 | TGTGCCAGCAGCACGGGGGAGGGTTGGTTAGCTCAGCCCCAGCATTTT | CASSTGEGWLAQPQHF
TRBD2 | NA | TRBJ2-2 | TRBV5-4 | TGTGCCAGCAGCTCGATAGCGGGGGCGAACACCGGGGAGCTGTTTTTT | CASSSIAGANTGELFF
TRBD1 | NA | TRBJ2-7 | TRBV5-1 | TGCGCCAGCAGCTTGGGGGACAGGGATCGCGAGCAGTACTTC | CASSLGDRDREQYF
TRBD1 | NA | TRBJ1-2 | TRBV5-4 | TGTGCCAGCAGCCGTTCCCGACAGGGAGACTATGGCTACACCTTC | CASSRSRQGDYGYTF
NA | NA | TRBJ2-3 | TRBV29-1 | TGCAGCGGAAGGAAGGGCACAGATACGCAGTATTTT | CSGRKGTDTQYF
NA | NA | TRBJ1-2 | TRBV28 | TGTGCCAGCAGCGGGGCATCGGGGGATACCCTATGGGAGGGCTACACCTTC | CASSGASGDTLWEGYTF